This T cell receptor (beta chain) originates from a study of T cell responses to AZD1222 COVID-19 vaccine. The V gene lost 0 bases and the J gene lost 1 base, with 7 bases spanning the gap. Germline CDR1 and CDR2: SGHRS and YFSETQ. This CDR3 has 14 residues. Sequencing used immunoSEQ multiplex PCR; TCRdb keeps in-frame clones, though not all of them. The table shows about 83,000 clones, with approximately 92% occurring only once. General observations from the study: An increase in Spike-specific TCR breadth and depth was observed after two AZD1222 doses. CD4 TCRs covered the whole spike, strongest at regions 160-218 and 743-854. A mostly white British donor set with more females was recruited, and clonal diversity was possibly underestimated.

For this clone: Its target is not known.

The sequence was collected from an adult in good health. This chain links TRBV5-1 with TRBJ1-1, with D unclear. Material: peripheral blood, obtained on day 0 of AZD1222 vaccination. Written as DNA, the CDR3 is TGCGCCAGCAGCTTGGGCTGGGGGAACACTGAAGCTTTCTTT. This sequence encodes CASSLGWGNTEAFF. The variable domain in full, with the rest retrieved from reference TRBV5-1 and TRBJ1-1, is KAGVTQTPRYLIKTRGQQVTLSCSPISGHRSVSWYQQTPGQGLQFLFEYFSETQRNKGNFPGRFSGRQFSNSRSEMNVSTLELGDSALYLCASSLGWGNTEAFFGQGTRLTVV.